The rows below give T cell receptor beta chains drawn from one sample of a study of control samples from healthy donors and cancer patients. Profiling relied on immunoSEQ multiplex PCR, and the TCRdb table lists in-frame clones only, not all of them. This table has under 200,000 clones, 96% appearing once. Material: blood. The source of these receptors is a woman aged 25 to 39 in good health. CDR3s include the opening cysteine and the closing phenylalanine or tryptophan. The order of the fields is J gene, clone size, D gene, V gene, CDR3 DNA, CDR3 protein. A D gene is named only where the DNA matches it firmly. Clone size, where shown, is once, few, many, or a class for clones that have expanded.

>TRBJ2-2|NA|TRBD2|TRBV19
TGTGCCAGTAGGAGGGAGGGCGGGAGATACACCGGGGAGCTGTTTTTT
CASRREGGRYTGELFF
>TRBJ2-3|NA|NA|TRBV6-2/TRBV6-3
TGTGCCAGCAGTTACTCGAGGCAAAGCACAGATACGCAGTATTTT
CASSYSRQSTDTQYF
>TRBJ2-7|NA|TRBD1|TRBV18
TGTGCCAGCTCACCCGGGACAGGGTCCTACGAGCAGTACTTC
CASSPGTGSYEQYF
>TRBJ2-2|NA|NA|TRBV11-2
TGTGCCAGTAAGCGGAGCACCGGGGAGCTGTTTTTT
CASKRSTGELFF
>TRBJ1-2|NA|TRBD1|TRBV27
TGTGCCAGCTCCCCGACAGGGTTGTATGGCTACACCTTC
CASSPTGLYGYTF
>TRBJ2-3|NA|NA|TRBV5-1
TGCGCCAGCAGCTGGCGAGGGTCAGGAGATACGCAGTATTTT
CASSWRGSGDTQYF
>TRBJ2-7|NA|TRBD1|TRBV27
TGTGCCAGCAGCCTGACCGGGACAGGTACCTACGAGCAGTACTTC
CASSLTGTGTYEQYF
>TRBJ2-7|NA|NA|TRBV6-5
TGTGCCAGCAGTTACTCTAGGATACCATCTTGGGAGCAGTACTTC
CASSYSRIPSWEQYF
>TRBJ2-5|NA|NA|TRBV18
TGTGCCAGCTCACCACCGGGGTTCCGGTACCAAGAGACCCAGTACTTC
CASSPPGFRYQETQYF
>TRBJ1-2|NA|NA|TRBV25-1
TGTGCCAGCAGTTACAGCCGCTGGAACTATGGCTACACCTTC
CASSYSRWNYGYTF
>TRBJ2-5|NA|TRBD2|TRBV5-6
TGTGCCAGCAGCCCGGGACTACAAGAGACCCAGTACTTC
CASSPGLQETQYF
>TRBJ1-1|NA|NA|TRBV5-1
TGCGCCAGCAGTCCCGGGGGGGTGAACACTGAAGCTTTCTTT
CASSPGGVNTEAFF
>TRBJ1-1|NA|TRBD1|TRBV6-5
TGTGCCAGCAAAAGGACAGGGAAGGATGAAGCTTTCTTT
CASKRTGKDEAFF
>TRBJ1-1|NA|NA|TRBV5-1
TGCGCCAGCAGCTTGGCGCCAGAGAACACTGAAGCTTTCTTT
CASSLAPENTEAFF
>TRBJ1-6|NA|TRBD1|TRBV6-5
TGTGCCAGCAGATCAAGACAGGGAAATAATTCACCCCTCCACTTT
CASRSRQGNNSPLHF
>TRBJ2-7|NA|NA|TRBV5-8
TGTGCCAGCCCCCGTGCTCCGAGCTCCTACGAGCAGTACTTC
CASPRAPSSYEQYF
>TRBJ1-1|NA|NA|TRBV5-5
TGTGCCAGCAGCCCGGGACCGTCCCTCGTCATGAACACTGAAGCTTTCTTT
CASSPGPSLVMNTEAFF
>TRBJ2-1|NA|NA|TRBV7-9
TGTGCCAGCAGCGATAGCGCTTCTGAGCAGTTCTTC
CASSDSASEQFF
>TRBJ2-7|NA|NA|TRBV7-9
TGTGCCAGCAGCTTAGCGCTCAGTCACTACGAGCAGTACTTC
CASSLALSHYEQYF
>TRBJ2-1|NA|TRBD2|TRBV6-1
TGTGCCAGCAGTGAAACGACTAGCGGGAGGGGTGAGCAGTTCTTC
CASSETTSGRGEQFF
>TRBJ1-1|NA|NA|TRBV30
TGTGCCTGGAAGGCGGGGGGGAACGCTGAAGCTTTCTTT
CAWKAGGNAEAFF
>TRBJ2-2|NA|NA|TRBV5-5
TGTGCCAGCAGCTTGTTACCACAGAGAGCGAACACCGGGGAGCTGTTTTTT
CASSLLPQRANTGELFF
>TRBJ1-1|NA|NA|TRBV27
TGTGCCAGCAGCATCCTGGCCGGTGAAGCTTTCTTT
CASSILAGEAFF
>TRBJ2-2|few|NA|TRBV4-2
TGTGCCAGCACCCAAGAGGTTGCAGCTAACACCGGGGAGCTGTTTTTT
CASTQEVAANTGELFF
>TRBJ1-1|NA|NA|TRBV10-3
TGTGCCATCTTGGCGGGAGGGAGGGGCACTGAAGCTTTCTTT
CAILAGGRGTEAFF
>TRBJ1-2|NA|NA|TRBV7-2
TGTGCCAGCAGCTTGACACAAACTAACTATGGCTACACCTTC
CASSLTQTNYGYTF
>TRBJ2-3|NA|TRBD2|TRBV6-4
TGTGCCAGCAGTGACTCTGCGGGGGGAAACACAGATACGCAGTATTTT
CASSDSAGGNTDTQYF
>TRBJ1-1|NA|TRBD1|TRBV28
TGTGCCAGCAGTCCCCGATTGGGACAGGGCCAGAACACTGAAGCTTTCTTT
CASSPRLGQGQNTEAFF
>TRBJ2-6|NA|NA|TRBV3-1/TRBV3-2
TGTGCCAGCAGCGCGCAGGGGGCCAACGTCCTGACTTTC
CASSAQGANVLTF
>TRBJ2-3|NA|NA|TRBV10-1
TGCGCCAGCAGCCGAGGCACAGATACGCAGTATTTT
CASSRGTDTQYF
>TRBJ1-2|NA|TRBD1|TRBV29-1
TGCAGCGTTGAAGATCCGGAGGCAGGGGGCGAGGCTAACTATGGCTACACCTTC
CSVEDPEAGGEANYGYTF
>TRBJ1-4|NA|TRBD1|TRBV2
TGTGCCGGGTACCGGGACAGTAATGAAAAACTGTTTTTT
CAGYRDSNEKLFF
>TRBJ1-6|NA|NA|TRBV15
TGTGCCACCAGCAGAGCACGGGAAAATTCACCCCTCCACTTT
CATSRARENSPLHF
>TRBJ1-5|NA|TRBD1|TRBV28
TGTGCCAGTAAGTTTAGTGACAGGGGGCGCAATCAGCCCCAGCATTTT
CASKFSDRGRNQPQHF
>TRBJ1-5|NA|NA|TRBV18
TGTGCCAGCTCAGAGTCTTCGGGGAATCAGCCCCAGCATTTT
CASSESSGNQPQHF
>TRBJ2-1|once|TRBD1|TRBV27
TGTGCCAGCAGCCCGGGACAGGGGTTGAATGAGCAGTTCTTC
CASSPGQGLNEQFF
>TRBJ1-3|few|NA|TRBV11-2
TGTGCCAGCAGCTTACAGGCATCAGGTAGAAACACCATATATTTT
CASSLQASGRNTIYF
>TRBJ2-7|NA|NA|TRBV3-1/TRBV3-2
TGTGCCAGCAGCCCACGTCACGGGGCGGGCTACGAGCAGTACTTC
CASSPRHGAGYEQYF
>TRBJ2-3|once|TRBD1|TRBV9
TGTGCCAGCAGCGCCACAGGGGTGACAGATACGCAGTATTTT
CASSATGVTDTQYF
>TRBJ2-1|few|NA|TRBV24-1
TGTGCCACTCGGGACTACAATGAGCAGTTCTTC
CATRDYNEQFF
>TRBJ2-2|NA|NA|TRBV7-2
TGTGCCAGCAGCCCTACCCGGGGAACCGGGGAGCTGTTTTTT
CASSPTRGTGELFF
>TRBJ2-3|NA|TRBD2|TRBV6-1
TGTGCCAGCAGTGCTTTTGTAGCGGGATTAAGCACAGATACGCAGTATTTT
CASSAFVAGLSTDTQYF
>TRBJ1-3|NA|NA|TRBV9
TGTGCCAGCAGCTCGCCAGTATCTGGAAACACCATATATTTT
CASSSPVSGNTIYF
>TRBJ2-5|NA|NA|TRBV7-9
TGTGCCAGCAGCTCCGTGGAGACCCAGTACTTC
CASSSVETQYF
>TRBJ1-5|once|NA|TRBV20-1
TGCAGTGCTAGTACGGGTAGCAATCAGCCCCAGCATTTT
CSASTGSNQPQHF
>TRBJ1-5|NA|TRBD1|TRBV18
TGTGCCAGCTCACTGGAACAGGGGGGATATCAGCCCCAGCATTTT
CASSLEQGGYQPQHF
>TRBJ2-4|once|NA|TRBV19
TGTGCCAGTAGTGTTGGACACCCGGTAAACATTCAGTACTTC
CASSVGHPVNIQYF
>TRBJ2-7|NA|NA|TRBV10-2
TGCGCCAGCAGTGTCCTGGGAACCTACGAGCAGTACTTC
CASSVLGTYEQYF
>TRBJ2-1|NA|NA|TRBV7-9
TGTGCCAGCAGCTTTAGTGGCGCGGACAATGAGCAGTTCTTC
CASSFSGADNEQFF
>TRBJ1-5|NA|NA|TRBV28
TGTGCCAGCAGCCTACAAACAGGGACCCCAATGGCCCAGCATTTT
CASSLQTGTPMAQHF
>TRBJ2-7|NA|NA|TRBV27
TGTGCCAGCAGTCCCTTTCGAGCGGGTATCTACGAGCAGTACTTC
CASSPFRAGIYEQYF
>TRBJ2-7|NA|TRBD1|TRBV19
TGTGCCAGTAGTAGAGGACAGGCCCTCTCCTACGAGCAGTACTTC
CASSRGQALSYEQYF
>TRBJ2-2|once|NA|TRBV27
TGTGCCAGCGCGACGGGCCGCAACACCGGGGAGCTGTTTTTT
CASATGRNTGELFF
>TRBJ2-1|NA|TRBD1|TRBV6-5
TGTGCCAGCAGTTACTCGGACAGGGGCGAACTAGAGCAGTTCTTC
CASSYSDRGELEQFF
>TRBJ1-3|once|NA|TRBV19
TGTGCCAGTAGTATTAGCCCTGGAAACACCATATATTTT
CASSISPGNTIYF